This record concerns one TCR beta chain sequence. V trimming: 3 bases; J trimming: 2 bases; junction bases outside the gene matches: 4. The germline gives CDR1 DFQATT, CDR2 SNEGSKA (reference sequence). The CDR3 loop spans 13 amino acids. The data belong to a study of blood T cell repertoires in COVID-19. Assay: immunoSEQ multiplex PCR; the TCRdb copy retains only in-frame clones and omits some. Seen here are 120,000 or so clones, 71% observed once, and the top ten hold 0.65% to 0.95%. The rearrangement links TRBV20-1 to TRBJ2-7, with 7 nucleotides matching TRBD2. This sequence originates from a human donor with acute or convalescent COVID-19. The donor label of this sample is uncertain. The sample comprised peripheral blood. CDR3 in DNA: TGCAGTGCTAGTGGTGGGGGGGCCTACGAGCAGTACTTC. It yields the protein CSASGGGAYEQYF.